The clone carrying this TCR beta chain has a handful of counts. Its antigen remains unidentified. The record originates from a study of Ad26.COV2.S vaccination and SARS-CoV-2 variants. Findings and caveats of the study: Substantial breadth was reported for post-vaccination spike-specific CD8+ and CD4+ T cells.

Generated by immunoSEQ multiplex PCR, the TCRdb table keeps only in-frame clones and is missing some. The top ten clones hold 4% to 6% of a sample with under 150,000 clones, 75% to 90% of them seen once. Per the germline V gene, CDR1 is SGHDN and CDR2 is FVKESK. The CDR3 has 17 residues. V was cut by 0 bases and J by 4 bases, with 19 bases left in between. Here the sequenced sample was peripheral blood, taken after recovery from COVID-19. The TCR sequence derives from a human donor who had recovered from COVID-19. J is TRBJ2-7 and V is TRBV14; D call uncertain. The CDR3 DNA follows: TGTGCCAGCAGCCAAGATTTCCCCACACGGGCCTCATACGAGCAGTACTTC. This encodes CASSQDFPTRASYEQYF.